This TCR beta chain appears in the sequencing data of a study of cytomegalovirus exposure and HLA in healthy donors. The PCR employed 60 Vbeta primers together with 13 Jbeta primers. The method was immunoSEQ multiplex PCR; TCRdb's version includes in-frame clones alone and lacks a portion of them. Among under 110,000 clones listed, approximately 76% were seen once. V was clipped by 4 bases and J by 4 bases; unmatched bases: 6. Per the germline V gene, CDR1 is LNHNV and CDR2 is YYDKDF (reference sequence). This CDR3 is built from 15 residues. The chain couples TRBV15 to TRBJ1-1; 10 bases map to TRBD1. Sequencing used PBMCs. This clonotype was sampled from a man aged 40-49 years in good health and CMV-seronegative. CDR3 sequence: CATSTDRGRVTEAFF. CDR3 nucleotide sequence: TGTGCCACCAGCACAGACAGGGGGCGAGTCACTGAAGCTTTCTTT.